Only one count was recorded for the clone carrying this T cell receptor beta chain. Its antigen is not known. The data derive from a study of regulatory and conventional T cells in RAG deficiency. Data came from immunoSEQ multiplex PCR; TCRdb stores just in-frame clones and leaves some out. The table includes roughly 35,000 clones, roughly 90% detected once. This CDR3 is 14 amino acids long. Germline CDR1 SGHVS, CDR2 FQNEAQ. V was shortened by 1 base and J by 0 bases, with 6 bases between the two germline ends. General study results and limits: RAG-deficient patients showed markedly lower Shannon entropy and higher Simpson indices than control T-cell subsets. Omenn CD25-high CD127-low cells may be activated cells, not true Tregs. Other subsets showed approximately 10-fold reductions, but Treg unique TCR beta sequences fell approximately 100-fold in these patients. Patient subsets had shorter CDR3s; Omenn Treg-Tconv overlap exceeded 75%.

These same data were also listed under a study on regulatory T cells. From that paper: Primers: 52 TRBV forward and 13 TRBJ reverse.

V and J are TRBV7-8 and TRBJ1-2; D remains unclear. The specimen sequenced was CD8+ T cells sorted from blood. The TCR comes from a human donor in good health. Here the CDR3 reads CASSLGGSNYGYTF. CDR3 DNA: TGTGCCAGCAGCTTAGGGGGTTCTAACTATGGCTACACCTTC.